This TCR beta chain originates from a study of cytotoxic CD8 clonotypes in ibrutinib-treated CLL. Study-level background: Among responders, approximately 24 were partial and 2 complete; after median roughly 72 months, approximately 15 stayed remitted and 12 progressed. Regarding the study as a whole: T-cell clonality at baseline went above that of age-matched healthy donors and rose and fell with circulating CD8+ T-cell counts. Public clonotypes occurred uncommonly; on treatment, they contracted or remained stable.

Sequencing was designed to attain a depth spanning 1 in 200,000 to 1 in 1 million T cells. This table comes from immunoSEQ multiplex PCR, and its TCRdb copy is limited to in-frame clones, with some not included. The sample includes more than 15,000 clones, 65% to 70% of them seen just once. About this clone: As yet, its antigen is unknown.

CDR3 length: 13 amino acids. The V and J ends lost 4 bases and 8 bases respectively, with 15 bases between them. Germline V gene lookup returns CDR1 SGHDT and CDR2 YYEEEE. V gene TRBV5-6 combines with J gene TRBJ1-2; TRBD1 is a possible D gene (6 bases). The sequence came from a human donor with chronic lymphocytic leukemia. Sequenced here: PBMCs, sampled before ibrutinib treatment. CDR3 amino acids: CASSPNGGHGYTF. The DNA of the CDR3 is TGTGCCAGCAGCCCAAACGGGGGCCACGGCTACACCTTC.